One sample yielded the 20 T cell receptor beta chains listed below, sequenced in a study of T cells expressing NK-cell markers. TCRdb reprocessed the 5' RACE reads, with one entry per CDR3 protein and no DNA. The sample spans some 340,000 distinct CDR3 sequences; the ten largest clones claim roughly 5.2%. Sequencing was performed on blood T cells: a sorted CD56 or NKG2C T cell subset, CD4+ or CD8+ T cells, or bulk PBMC T cells (not recorded which). All receptors derive from a man between 18 and 69 years old in good health.

This rearrangement joins TRBV19 to TRBJ1-2; checking the TCRdb D call of TRBD1 is not possible without DNA. From germline, CDR1 is LNHDA and CDR2 SQIVND (reference sequence). The CDR3 sequence is 15 residues long. The chain's CDR3 is CASSIEGRANYGYTF.

The chain has TRBV6-1 and TRBJ1-4. There are 16 residues in the CDR3. CDR1 and CDR2 from the germline V gene are MNHNS and SASEGT. The CDR3 here is CASGRGSLATNEKLFF.

The rearrangement joins TRBV19 to TRBJ2-5; checking the TCRdb D call of TRBD2 is not possible without DNA. The germline V gene has CDR1 LNHDA and CDR2 SQIVND (reference sequence). There are 13 residues in the CDR3. CDR3 residues: CASRRVGQETQYF.

CDR3 region: CASSPGPHTNTQYF. The genes are TRBV3-1 and TRBJ2-3; TCRdb returns TRBD1, unconfirmable since there is no DNA. The CDR3 spans 14 residues. The V gene's germline CDR1 is LGHDT and CDR2 YNNKEL (reference sequence).

The chain is built from TRBV14 and TRBJ2-3. The CDR3 is 13 amino acids. Germline CDR1 and CDR2: SGHDN and FVKESK. The CDR3 loop reads CASSQFMVDTQYF.

The V and J genes are TRBV29-1 and TRBJ1-1. Germline CDR1 SQVTM, CDR2 ANQGSEA. The CDR3 consists of 15 residues. The CDR3 sequence is CSVEGGGGVDTEAFF.

The chain recombines TRBV12-3 or TRBV12-4 with TRBJ1-2; absent DNA, TCRdb's TRBD1 call cannot be checked. The CDR3 is made up of 15 amino acids. The CDR3 loop is CASSPTGGTTYGYTF.

The chain carries TRBV12-3 or TRBV12-4 and TRBJ1-2; TCRdb calls TRBD1, which cannot be checked without DNA. The CDR3 length is 17 residues. The CDR3 protein is CASSSSWGRGGNYGYTF.

The chain joins TRBV4-2 to TRBJ1-5. CDR3 size: 13 residues. Germline V gives CDR1 LGHNA, CDR2 YNFKEQ. CDR3 amino acids: CASSQGEGQPQHF.

This chain joins TRBV10-3 and TRBJ1-5; checking the TCRdb D call of TRBD1 is not possible without DNA. Germline V gene data show CDR1 as ENHRY and CDR2 as SYGVKD. The CDR3 consists of 15 residues. CDR3 residues: CAISQGQGVSQPQHF.

The chain has TRBV14 and TRBJ2-3; the TRBD2 assignment by TCRdb is unverifiable without DNA. Germline V gene data show CDR1 as SGHDN and CDR2 as FVKESK. This CDR3 contains 17 residues. CDR3: CASSRRPLAGTTDTQYF.

The chain uses TRBV5-1 and TRBJ2-3; as DNA is missing, the TRBD1 call by TCRdb cannot be tested. This CDR3 comprises 17 residues. Germline V gene sequence: CDR1 SGHRS, CDR2 YFSETQ. The CDR3 sequence is CASSFGGTGSSSDTQYF.

The chain has TRBV20-1 and TRBJ2-4; no DNA is available, so the TRBD1 call from TCRdb remains unchecked. CDR3 size: 14 residues. CDR1 and CDR2 (germline): DFQATT, SNEGSKA (reference sequence). The CDR3 reads CSARGQGGKNIQYF.

The chain joins TRBV2 to TRBJ2-3; TCRdb designates TRBD2, a call that cannot be tested without DNA. Per the germline V gene, CDR1 is SNHLY and CDR2 is FYNNEI. This CDR3 is built from 14 residues. The CDR3 loop reads CASSDWGSGDTQYF.

The chain has TRBV9 and TRBJ1-1; TCRdb outputs TRBD1, but without DNA this stays unchecked. This CDR3 spans 14 amino acids. Looked up from germline, CDR1 is SGDLS and CDR2 is YYNGEE. CDR3 in amino acids: CASSLQGRDTEAFF.

The J gene is TRBJ2-7, the V gene TRBV29-1; TCRdb's assignment of TRBD1 cannot be checked, as there is no DNA. The CDR3 extends over 11 amino acids. The germline CDR1 and CDR2 sequences are SQVTM and ANQGSEA. CDR3 loop: CSVASPGEQYF.

V usage is TRBV11-2 and J usage is TRBJ2-2; TCRdb indicates TRBD1, and absent DNA this call remains unverified. The V gene's germline CDR1 is SGHAT and CDR2 FQNNGV. The CDR3 runs 15 residues. Here the CDR3 reads CASSRTGKRNGELFF.

The V and J genes are TRBV6-5 and TRBJ2-3; absent DNA, TCRdb's TRBD2 call cannot be checked. Germline values: CDR1 MNHEY, CDR2 SVGAGI. The CDR3 length is 18 residues. The CDR3 sequence: CASSYRVTSGGFTDTQYF.

The chain couples TRBV21-1 to TRBJ2-3. TRBV21-1 is deemed a pseudogene. The CDR3 runs to 14 residues. This chain's CDR3 is CASSKYDGEDTQYF.

This chain connects TRBV13 to TRBJ2-2; TCRdb returns TRBD2, unconfirmable since there is no DNA. Germline lookup yields CDR1 PRHDT and CDR2 FYEKMQ (reference sequence). The CDR3 loop spans 16 amino acids. The CDR3 sequence is CASSLRRGAGTGELFF.